The 20 T cell receptor beta chains presented below share a single source sample, sequenced in a study of identical twins. In TCRdb, the 5' RACE reads were re-called with MiXCR into one record per CDR3 protein. The top ten clones hold 0.98% of a sample with around 490,000 distinct CDR3 sequences, 13% to 15% of them seen once. This sample also appeared in a second study, on yellow fever vaccine responses in identical twins.

Sequenced input: CD4+ T cells sorted from blood. All receptors derive from a woman between 18 and 30 years old in good health.

This clonotype was observed a few times. V is TRBV5-1 and J is TRBJ2-2; 7 nucleotides agree with TRBD2. CDR3 length: 16 amino acids. V shed 4 bases and J 4 bases; nucleotides not matched to a gene: 10. Germline CDR1 SGHRS, CDR2 YFSETQ. Written as DNA, the CDR3 is TGCGCCAGCAGCGACTCGGCCAGGGAGGGCACCGGGGAGCTGTTTTTT. This codes for CASSDSAREGTGELFF. Full variable domain (missing parts from reference TRBV5-1 and TRBJ2-2): KAGVTQTPRYLIKTRGQQVTLSCSPISGHRSVSWYQQTPGQGLQFLFEYFSETQRNKGNFPGRFSGRQFSNSRSEMNVSTLELGDSALYLCASSDSAREGTGELFFGEGSRLTVL.

This clonotype was seen more than once but under ten times. The V call is TRBV12-3 or TRBV12-4, the J call TRBJ1-2; D uncertain. This CDR3 comprises 14 residues. V lost 5 bases and J lost 8, with 18 bases in between. CDR3 coding DNA: TGTGCCAGCAGTGACGAGGAGGCGGGCTACGGCTACACCTTC. This translates into CASSDEEAGYGYTF.

V usage is TRBV20-1 and J usage is TRBJ2-5; TRBD2 agrees at 7 bases. Unmatched junction bases numbered 5, after V lost 3 bases and J lost 7 bases. CDR1 DFQATT and CDR2 SNEGSKA come from the germline V gene (reference sequence). The CDR3 length is 12 residues. The chain's CDR3 is CSASRASGTQYF. DNA for the CDR3: TGCAGTGCTAGTCGCGCTAGCGGGACCCAGTACTTC.

A few counts support this clonotype. The CDR3 bases are TGTGCCAGCAGTTTAATTGGACAGGGGTCCTACGAGCAGTACTTC. This codes for CASSLIGQGSYEQYF. The chain combines TRBV27 with TRBJ2-7; 9 bases line up with TRBD1. The CDR3 length is 15 residues. J was trimmed by 1 base and V by 2 bases; bases with no gene match: 3. Germline assignment: CDR1 MNHEY and CDR2 SMNVEV (reference sequence).

This clonotype was found a few times. The genes are TRBV6-1 and TRBJ2-7; D tentatively fits TRBD1 or TRBD2 (5 bases each). CDR3 length: 13 amino acids. CDR1 MNHNS and CDR2 SASEGT come from the germline V gene. V gave up 9 bases and J gave up 3 bases, with 15 bases separating them. The CDR3 sequence is CASSGTHFYEQYF. The CDR3 DNA reads TGTGCCAGTTCCGGGACCCATTTCTACGAGCAGTACTTC.

The V gene is TRBV4-2, the J gene TRBJ1-5, with a tentative D call TRBD1 (5 bases). CDR3 length equals 14 residues. V lost 0 bases and J 5 bases, leaving 8 bases between the germline ends. Germline V gene lookup returns CDR1 LGHNA and CDR2 YNFKEQ. CDR3 sequence: CASSQDSRDQPQHF. For the CDR3, the DNA is TGTGCCAGCAGCCAAGATTCCAGGGATCAGCCCCAGCATTTT.

This clonotype came up many times. The chain employs TRBV7-2 and TRBJ1-5; D not resolved. The germline V gene has CDR1 SGHTA and CDR2 FQGNSA. This CDR3 is 12 amino acids long. The V gene lost 5 bases and the J gene lost 6 bases, with 8 bases spanning the gap. The CDR3 coding sequence is TGTGCCAGCAGCCCCCTGGGTCAGCCCCAGCATTTT. As protein: CASSPLGQPQHF.

The chain couples TRBV5-1 to TRBJ1-2; D uncertain. The germline gives CDR1 SGHRS, CDR2 YFSETQ. The V end was cut by 0 bases, the J end by 4 bases, with 10 bases between. The CDR3 loop spans 14 amino acids. Here the CDR3 reads CASSLEQRSYGYTF. CDR3 DNA: TGCGCCAGCAGCTTGGAACAGAGAAGCTATGGCTACACCTTC. Full variable domain (outside the CDR3, taken from reference TRBV5-1 and TRBJ1-2): KAGVTQTPRYLIKTRGQQVTLSCSPISGHRSVSWYQQTPGQGLQFLFEYFSETQRNKGNFPGRFSGRQFSNSRSEMNVSTLELGDSALYLCASSLEQRSYGYTFGSGTRLTVV.

This clonotype was counted only a few times. The chain combines TRBV6-5 with TRBJ2-5; 10 nucleotides align to TRBD2. The trim removed 0 bases at V and 0 bases at J, leaving 7 bases unmatched. The CDR3 extends over 18 amino acids. Germline lookup yields CDR1 MNHEY and CDR2 SVGAGI. As DNA, the CDR3 is TGTGCCAGCAGTTACTCGGGGACTAGCGTCCGGTACCAAGAGACCCAGTACTTC. Its translation: CASSYSGTSVRYQETQYF.

This clonotype appeared many times. The rearrangement links TRBV3-1 to TRBJ1-6; 9 bases agree with TRBD1. The CDR3 contains 15 residues. Germline assignment: CDR1 LGHDT and CDR2 YNNKEL (reference sequence). Trimming at V came to 1 base and at J to 5 bases, leaving 0 bases not matched to a gene. The CDR3 bases are TGTGCCAGCAGCCAAGGGGACAGGGATAATTCACCCCTCCACTTT. This codes for CASSQGDRDNSPLHF.

Ten or more counts support this clonotype. The chain uses TRBV7-8 and TRBJ2-3, with TRBD2 matching over 9 bases. Germline values: CDR1 SGHVS, CDR2 FQNEAQ. Trimming removed 2 bases from V and 6 bases from J; junction bases left unmatched: 15. This CDR3 is built from 18 residues. The CDR3 spells CASSLFLGEREAADTQYF. Here the CDR3 DNA reads TGTGCCAGCAGCTTATTTCTCGGCGAGCGGGAGGCTGCGGATACGCAGTATTTT. Full variable domain (remainder filled in from reference TRBV7-8 and TRBJ2-3): GAGVSQSPRYKVAKRGQDVALRCDPISGHVSLFWYQQALGQGPEFLTYFQNEAQLDKSGLPSDRFFAERPEGSVSTLKIQRTQQEDSAVYLCASSLFLGEREAADTQYFGPGTRLTVL.

This clonotype was observed at least ten times. V gene TRBV6-5 combines with J gene TRBJ2-7, with a tentative D call TRBD2 (5 bases). This CDR3 is built from 12 residues. With 2 bases removed from V and 4 bases from J, the gap between germline ends came to 6 bases. Germline assignment: CDR1 MNHEY and CDR2 SVGAGI. The CDR3 region has the DNA TGTGCCAGCAGTTACCGGGGTTACGAGCAGTACTTC. Translating it yields CASSYRGYEQYF.

In this sample, this clonotype turned up a few times. The chain is built from TRBV2 and TRBJ1-5; the D is unclear. V was pared by 4 bases and J by 1 base, with 11 bases between. The CDR3 runs to 15 residues. Germline CDR1 is SNHLY and CDR2 is FYNNEI. CDR3 sequence: CASSGGWPSNQPQHF. The CDR3 DNA sequence: TGTGCCAGCAGTGGAGGCTGGCCGAGCAATCAGCCCCAGCATTTT.

The chain joins TRBV7-6 to TRBJ2-7; TRBD2 matches at 11 bases. V lost 5 bases, J lost 0 bases, and 6 bases stayed unmatched. CDR1 and CDR2 from the germline V gene are SGHVS and FNYEAQ. This CDR3 has 16 residues. In nucleotides, the CDR3 is TGTGCCAGCAGCCCGGGACTAGCGGTCATCTCCTACGAGCAGTACTTC. Amino acid sequence: CASSPGLAVISYEQYF.

The gene calls are TRBV7-9 and TRBJ2-1; 7 nucleotides match TRBD1. The CDR3 loop spans 16 amino acids. Germline V lookup: CDR1 SEHNR, CDR2 FQNEAQ (reference sequence). Unmatched junction bases numbered 5, after V lost 0 bases and J lost 3 bases. CDR3 in amino acids: CASSLARDRNYNEQFF. The CDR3 bases are TGTGCCAGCAGCTTAGCCCGGGACAGAAACTACAATGAGCAGTTCTTC.

The chain recombines TRBV20-1 with TRBJ2-7, with 7 nucleotides matching TRBD1. With V trimmed by 3 bases and J by 2 bases, 4 bases remained unmatched. The CDR3 is made up of 13 amino acids. Germline loops: CDR1 DFQATT, CDR2 SNEGSKA (reference sequence). CDR3 loop: CSASDRVPYEQYF. CDR3 sequence (DNA): TGCAGTGCTAGCGACAGGGTCCCCTACGAGCAGTACTTC.

This clonotype appeared many times. The chain links TRBV7-2 to TRBJ2-3, with TRBD2 identical over 9 bases. J gave up 2 bases and V 4 bases, and 7 bases lay outside the gene matches. Per the germline V gene, CDR1 is SGHTA and CDR2 is FQGNSA. The CDR3 is made up of 16 amino acids. The CDR3 nucleotides read TGTGCCAGCAGCTCCCCCCGACTAGCGGCCACAGATACGCAGTATTTT. Encoded protein: CASSSPRLAATDTQYF.

This clonotype was observed many times. This chain joins TRBV18 and TRBJ2-7, with D perhaps TRBD2 (6 bases). The CDR3 consists of 14 residues. The V end lost 1 base, the J end lost 1 base, and 8 bases lay between the germline ends. Germline CDR1 and CDR2: KGHSH and LQKENI. The CDR3 nucleotides read TGTGCCAGCTCACCACATGGGGGGTCCTACGAGCAGTACTTC. This translates into CASSPHGGSYEQYF.

This clonotype was seen more than once but under ten times. This rearrangement joins TRBV21-1 to TRBJ2-5; the D call in the table, TRBD1, was not verified against the DNA. TRBV21-1 is annotated as a pseudogene. The CDR3 loop spans 17 amino acids. The CDR3 DNA reads as TGTGCCAGCAGCAAAGCGCGTCCCCCCCCCATGACAGAGACCCAGTACTTC. This sequence encodes CASSKARPPPMTETQYF.

This clonotype has a handful of counts. The V and J genes are TRBV20-1 and TRBJ2-5; 11 bases map to TRBD2. The CDR3 runs to 15 residues. The germline V gene has CDR1 DFQATT and CDR2 SNEGSKA (reference sequence). V shed 6 bases, J shed 4 bases, and the junction held 10 bases outside the gene matches. In nucleotides, the CDR3 is TGCAGTGCGACAGCACTAGCGGGAGTTCGAGAGACCCAGTACTTC. This gives the protein CSATALAGVRETQYF.